These T cell receptor beta chains were read from a single sample in a study of chemoradiotherapy in HPV16-positive cancers. Assay: immunoSEQ multiplex PCR; the TCRdb copy retains only in-frame clones and omits some. The repertoire holds about 5,500 clones, around 84% seen once, with over 15% in the top ten. The specimen was collected from a patient who underwent chemoradiotherapy. Receptors originate from a human donor with HPV-associated anogenital cancer. The CDR3 runs from the conserved cysteine through the conserved F or W. A D gene is named only where the DNA matches it firmly. Clone size appears in some rows only: once, few, many, or a class for an expanded clone.

V,J,size,D,CDR3,DNA
TRBV11-2,TRBJ1-1,-,TRBD1,CASSPGQGTTAFF,TGTGCCAGCAGCCCCGGACAGGGGACGACAGCTTTCTTT
TRBV18,TRBJ2-6,-,-,CASSQQGSSGANVLTF,TGTGCCAGCTCACAACAGGGTTCCTCTGGGGCCAACGTCCTGACTTTC
TRBV9,TRBJ2-4,-,TRBD1,CASSGGTVQNIQYF,TGTGCCAGCAGCGGTGGGACAGTCCAAAACATTCAGTACTTC
TRBV10-2,TRBJ2-5,-,-,CASSRMLVQETQYF,TGCGCCAGCAGCCGCATGTTGGTACAAGAGACCCAGTACTTC
TRBV7-8,TRBJ1-5,-,TRBD1,CASRDTGVGQPQHF,TGTGCCAGCAGAGATACAGGGGTAGGCCAGCCCCAGCATTTT
TRBV6-5,TRBJ1-2,-,-,CASSSGSLSNYGYTF,TGTGCCAGCAGCTCCGGGTCCCTATCTAACTATGGCTACACCTTC
TRBV7-8,TRBJ2-7,-,-,CASSLARGFPYEQYF,TGTGCCAGCAGCTTAGCGCGTGGTTTCCCCTACGAGCAGTACTTC
TRBV6-4,TRBJ2-6,few,-,CASSDGSSGANVLTF,TGTGCCAGCAGTGATGGGAGCTCTGGGGCCAACGTCCTGACTTTC
TRBV19,TRBJ2-1,once,-,CASSIPFKAGSNEQFF,TGTGCCAGTAGTATACCCTTTAAGGCGGGAAGCAATGAGCAGTTCTTC
TRBV25-1,TRBJ1-4,-,-,CASSDGRREKLFF,TGTGCCAGCAGTGACGGCCGGAGGGAAAAACTGTTTTTT
TRBV11-2,TRBJ2-2,-,-,CASSLRRLGSLRGTGELFF,TGTGCCAGCAGCTTACGGAGGTTGGGCTCCCTTAGGGGCACCGGGGAGCTGTTTTTT
TRBV4-3,TRBJ2-7,-,-,CASSRTTGPYEQYF,TGCGCCAGCAGCCGGACGACAGGCCCCTACGAGCAGTACTTC
TRBV7-3,TRBJ2-1,-,-,CASSETVYNEQFF,TGTGCCAGCTCCGAGACCGTTTACAATGAGCAGTTCTTC
TRBV2,TRBJ2-1,once,TRBD2,CASTSTGASGIYNEQFF,TGTGCCAGCACCTCCACTGGGGCTAGCGGTATTTACAATGAGCAGTTCTTC
TRBV5-8,TRBJ2-4,-,-,CASSSFGSGYTKNIQYF,TGTGCCAGCAGCTCCTTTGGGTCGGGTTATACCAAAAACATTCAGTACTTC
TRBV11-3,TRBJ2-1,-,TRBD2,CASSVAGTSSYNEQFF,TGTGCCAGCAGCGTCGCCGGGACTAGTTCATACAATGAGCAGTTCTTC
TRBV7-9,TRBJ2-1,few,TRBD2,CASFETGTRDNEQFF,TGTGCCAGCTTTGAGACCGGGACTAGAGACAATGAGCAGTTCTTC
TRBV6-6,TRBJ1-6,-,-,CASSYPGGADNSPLHF,TGTGCCAGCAGTTACCCGGGGGGGGCGGATAATTCACCCCTCCACTTT
TRBV30,TRBJ1-3,-,-,CAWSVFRVSGNTIYF,TGTGCCTGGAGTGTATTTAGGGTATCGGGAAACACCATATATTTT
TRBV28,TRBJ1-2,-,TRBD1,CASSSPGQGLNYGYTF,TGTGCCAGCAGTTCTCCGGGACAGGGGCTAAACTATGGCTACACCTTC
TRBV14,TRBJ1-4,-,-,CASSRGGSEKLFF,TGTGCCAGCAGCCGGGGAGGAAGTGAAAAACTGTTTTTT
TRBV4-1,TRBJ1-2,-,-,CASSPAGANYGYTF,TGCGCCAGCAGTCCGGCGGGTGCGAACTATGGCTACACCTTC